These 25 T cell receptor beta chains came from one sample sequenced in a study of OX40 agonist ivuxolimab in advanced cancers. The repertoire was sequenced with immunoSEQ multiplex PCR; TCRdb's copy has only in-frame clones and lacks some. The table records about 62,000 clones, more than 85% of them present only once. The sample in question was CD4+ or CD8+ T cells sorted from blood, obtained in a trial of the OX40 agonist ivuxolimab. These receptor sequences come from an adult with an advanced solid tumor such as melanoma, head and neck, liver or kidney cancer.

The CDR3 spells CASSLTSGGANEQFF. For the CDR3, the DNA is TGCGCCAGCAGCCTTACTAGCGGGGGGGCCAATGAGCAGTTCTTC. The V gene is TRBV4-1, the J gene TRBJ2-1, with 13 bases that match TRBD2. This CDR3 has 15 amino acids. From germline, CDR1 is MGHRA and CDR2 YSYEKL. V lost 4 bases and J lost 6; bases outside the gene matches: 3.

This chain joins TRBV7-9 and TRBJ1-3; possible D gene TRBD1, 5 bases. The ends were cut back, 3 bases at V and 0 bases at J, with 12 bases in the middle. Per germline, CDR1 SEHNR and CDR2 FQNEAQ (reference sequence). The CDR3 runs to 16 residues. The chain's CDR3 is CASSFSQGTSGNTIYF. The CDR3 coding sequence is TGTGCCAGCAGCTTCTCCCAGGGCACCTCTGGAAACACCATATATTTT.

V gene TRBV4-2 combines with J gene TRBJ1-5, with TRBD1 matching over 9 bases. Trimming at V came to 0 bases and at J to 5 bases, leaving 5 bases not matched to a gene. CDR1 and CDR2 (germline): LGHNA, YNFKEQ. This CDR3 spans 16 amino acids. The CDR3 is CASSQDTGTGYQPQHF. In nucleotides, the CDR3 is TGTGCCAGCAGCCAAGATACCGGGACAGGGTATCAGCCCCAGCATTTT.

The CDR3 region is CASSLGRGDEKLFF. As DNA, the CDR3 is TGTGCCAGCAGTTTGGGTAGGGGAGATGAAAAACTGTTTTTT. The rearrangement uses TRBV27 and TRBJ1-4; D possibly corresponds to TRBD1 (5 bases). The germline V gene has CDR1 MNHEY and CDR2 SMNVEV (reference sequence). V dropped 3 bases and J dropped 6 bases, with 11 bases sitting between them. The CDR3 extends over 14 amino acids.

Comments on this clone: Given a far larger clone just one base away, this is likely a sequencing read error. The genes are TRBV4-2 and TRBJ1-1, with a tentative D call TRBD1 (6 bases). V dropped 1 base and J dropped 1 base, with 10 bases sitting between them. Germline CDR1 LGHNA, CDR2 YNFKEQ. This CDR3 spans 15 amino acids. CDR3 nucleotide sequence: TGTGCCAGCAGCCAAGGGGGGCCCGCGAACACTGAAGCTTTCTTT. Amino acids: CASSQGGPANTEAFF.

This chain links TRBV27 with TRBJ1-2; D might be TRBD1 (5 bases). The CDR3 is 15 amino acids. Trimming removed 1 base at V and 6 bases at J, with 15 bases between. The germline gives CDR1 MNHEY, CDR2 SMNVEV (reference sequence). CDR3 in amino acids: CASSLYMGRVDGYTF. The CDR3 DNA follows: TGTGCCAGCAGTTTATATATGGGCAGGGTTGATGGCTACACCTTC.

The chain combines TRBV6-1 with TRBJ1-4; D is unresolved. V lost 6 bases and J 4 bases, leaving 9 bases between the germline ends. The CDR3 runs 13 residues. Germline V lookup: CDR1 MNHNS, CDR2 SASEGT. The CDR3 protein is CASRGPYNEKLFF. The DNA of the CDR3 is TGTGCCAGCAGAGGGCCTTATAATGAAAAACTGTTTTTT.

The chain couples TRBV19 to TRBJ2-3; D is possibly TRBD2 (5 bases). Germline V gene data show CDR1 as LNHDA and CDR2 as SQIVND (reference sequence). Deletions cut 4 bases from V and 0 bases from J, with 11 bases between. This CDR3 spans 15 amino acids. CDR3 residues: CASSTRTSSTDTQYF. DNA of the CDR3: TGTGCCAGTAGTACTCGGACTTCTAGCACAGATACGCAGTATTTT.

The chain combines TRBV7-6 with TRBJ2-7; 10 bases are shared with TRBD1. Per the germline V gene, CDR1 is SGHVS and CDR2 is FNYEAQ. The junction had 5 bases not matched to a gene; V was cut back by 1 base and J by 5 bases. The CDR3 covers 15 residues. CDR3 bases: TGTGCCAGCAGCTTAGGACCGGGACAGGGGAACGAGCAGTACTTC. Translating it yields CASSLGPGQGNEQYF.

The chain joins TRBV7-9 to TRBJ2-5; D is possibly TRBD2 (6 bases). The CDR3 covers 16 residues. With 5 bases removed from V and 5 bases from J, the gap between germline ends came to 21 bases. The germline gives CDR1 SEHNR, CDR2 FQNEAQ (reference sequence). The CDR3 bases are TGTGCCAGCAGCGCGCCGATCGGCGGGATCGTGGAGACCCAGTACTTC. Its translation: CASSAPIGGIVETQYF.

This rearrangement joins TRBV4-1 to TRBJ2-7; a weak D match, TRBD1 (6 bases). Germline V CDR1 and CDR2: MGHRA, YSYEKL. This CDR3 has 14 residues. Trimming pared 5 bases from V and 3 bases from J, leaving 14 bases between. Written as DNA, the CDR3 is TGCGCCAGCAGCGCCCGGGGACAAATCTACGAGCAGTACTTC. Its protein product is CASSARGQIYEQYF.

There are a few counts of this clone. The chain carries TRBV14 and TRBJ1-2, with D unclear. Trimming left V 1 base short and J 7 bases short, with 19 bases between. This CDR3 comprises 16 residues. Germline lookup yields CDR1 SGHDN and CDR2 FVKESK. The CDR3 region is CASSQGRNVLELGYTF. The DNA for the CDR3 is TGTGCCAGCAGCCAAGGACGGAATGTTCTCGAGCTTGGCTACACCTTC.

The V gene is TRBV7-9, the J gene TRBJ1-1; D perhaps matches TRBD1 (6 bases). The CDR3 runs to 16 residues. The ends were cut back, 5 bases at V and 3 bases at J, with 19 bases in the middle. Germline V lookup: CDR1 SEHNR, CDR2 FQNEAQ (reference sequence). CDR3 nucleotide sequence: TGTGCCAGCAGCCCCCGGGACAACGAAATCCACACTGAAGCTTTCTTT. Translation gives CASSPRDNEIHTEAFF.

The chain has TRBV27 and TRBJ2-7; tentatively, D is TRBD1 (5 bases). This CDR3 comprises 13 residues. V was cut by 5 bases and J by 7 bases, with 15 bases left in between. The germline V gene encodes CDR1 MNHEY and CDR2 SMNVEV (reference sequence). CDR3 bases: TGTGCCAGCAGTACCGGACACGTGGGAGAGCAGTACTTC. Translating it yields CASSTGHVGEQYF.

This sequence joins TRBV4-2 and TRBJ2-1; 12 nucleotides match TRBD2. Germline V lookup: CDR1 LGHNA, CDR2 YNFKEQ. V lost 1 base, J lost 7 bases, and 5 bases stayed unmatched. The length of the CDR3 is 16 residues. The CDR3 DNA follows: TGTGCCAGCAGCCAAGTCGCTAGCGGGGGGGGGAATGAGCAGTTCTTC. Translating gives CASSQVASGGGNEQFF.

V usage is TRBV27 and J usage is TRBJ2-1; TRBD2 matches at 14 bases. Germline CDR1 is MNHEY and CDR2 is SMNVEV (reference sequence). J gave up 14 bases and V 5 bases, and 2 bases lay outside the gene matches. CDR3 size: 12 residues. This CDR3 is CASSMGLAGEFF. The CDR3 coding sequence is TGTGCCAGCAGTATGGGACTAGCGGGGGAGTTCTTC.

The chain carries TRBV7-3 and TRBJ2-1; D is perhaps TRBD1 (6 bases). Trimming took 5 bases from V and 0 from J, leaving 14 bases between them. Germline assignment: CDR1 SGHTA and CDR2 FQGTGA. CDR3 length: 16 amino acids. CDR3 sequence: CASSQDSSSSYNEQFF. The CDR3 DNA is TGTGCCAGCAGCCAGGACAGCTCGAGCTCCTACAATGAGCAGTTCTTC.

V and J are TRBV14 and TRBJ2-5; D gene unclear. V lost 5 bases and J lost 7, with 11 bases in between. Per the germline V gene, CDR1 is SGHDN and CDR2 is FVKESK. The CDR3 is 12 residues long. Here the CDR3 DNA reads TGTGCCAGCAGCTTCTTGTCGGCGACCCAGTACTTC. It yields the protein CASSFLSATQYF.

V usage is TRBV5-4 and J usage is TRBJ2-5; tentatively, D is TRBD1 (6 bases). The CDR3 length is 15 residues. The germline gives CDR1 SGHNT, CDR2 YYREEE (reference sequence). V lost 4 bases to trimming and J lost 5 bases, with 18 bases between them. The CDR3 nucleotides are TGTGCCAGCAGCGGACCAGGGGACGTGGTGGAGACCCAGTACTTC. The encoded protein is CASSGPGDVVETQYF.

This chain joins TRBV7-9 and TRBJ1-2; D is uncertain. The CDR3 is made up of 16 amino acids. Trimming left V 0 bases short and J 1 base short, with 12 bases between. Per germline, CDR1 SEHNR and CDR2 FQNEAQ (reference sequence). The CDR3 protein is CASSLAFRKNNYGYTF. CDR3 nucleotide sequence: TGTGCCAGCAGCTTAGCTTTTAGGAAAAATAACTATGGCTACACCTTC.

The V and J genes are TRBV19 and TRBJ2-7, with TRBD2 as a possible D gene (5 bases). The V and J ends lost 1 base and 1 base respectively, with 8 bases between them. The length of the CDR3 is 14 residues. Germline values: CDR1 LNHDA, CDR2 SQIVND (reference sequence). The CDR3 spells CASSIVGGSYEQYF. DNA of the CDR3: TGTGCCAGTAGTATAGTCGGCGGGTCCTACGAGCAGTACTTC.

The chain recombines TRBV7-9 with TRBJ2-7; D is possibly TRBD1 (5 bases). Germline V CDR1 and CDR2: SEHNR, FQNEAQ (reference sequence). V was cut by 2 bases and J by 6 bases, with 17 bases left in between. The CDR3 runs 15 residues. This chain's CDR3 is CASSLKDITTPEQYF. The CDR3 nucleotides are TGTGCCAGCAGCTTAAAGGACATCACGACACCCGAGCAGTACTTC.

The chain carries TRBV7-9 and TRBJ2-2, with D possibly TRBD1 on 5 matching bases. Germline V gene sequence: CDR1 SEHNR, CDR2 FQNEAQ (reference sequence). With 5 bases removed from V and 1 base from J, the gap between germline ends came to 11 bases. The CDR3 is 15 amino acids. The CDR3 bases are TGTGCCAGCAGCCCGACAGTGAAGAACACCGGGGAGCTGTTTTTT. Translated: CASSPTVKNTGELFF.

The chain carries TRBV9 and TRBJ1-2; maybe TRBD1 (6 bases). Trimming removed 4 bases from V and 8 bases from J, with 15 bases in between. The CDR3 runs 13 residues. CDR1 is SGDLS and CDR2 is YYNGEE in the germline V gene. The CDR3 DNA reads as TGTGCCAGCAGCACACTAACAGGGTCCGGCTACACCTTC. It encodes CASSTLTGSGYTF.

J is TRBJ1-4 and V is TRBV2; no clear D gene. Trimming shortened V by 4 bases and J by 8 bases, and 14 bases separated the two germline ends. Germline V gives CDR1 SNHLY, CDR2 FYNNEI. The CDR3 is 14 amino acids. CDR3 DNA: TGTGCCAGCAGTGCACCTCTGCCTTCGGAAAAACTGTTTTTT. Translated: CASSAPLPSEKLFF.